Listed here is a single TCR beta chain. No antigen is known for it. The sort gate was single viable CD3+CD4+CD8-CD45RO+ cells for memory CD4+ T cells. Authors' analysis steps: Out-of-frame sequences were removed, leaving a few million distinct TCRbeta sequences. Only in-frame clones appear in the TCRdb table, and some are missing; sequencing was by immunoSEQ multiplex PCR. V and J calls and clone size are copied from that table; D and trimming were computed from the DNA. The sample yields about 58,000 clones, approximately 82% seen once. These data belong to a study of memory CD4+ T cells and cytomegalovirus serostatus. Whole-study results and caveats: Suggested: most of the CMV-linked TCR signature lies in CD4+ memory cells. CMV serostatus prediction reached median AUC roughly 0.95, or 0.91 with US-trained model.

Germline values: CDR1 PRHDT, CDR2 FYEKMQ (reference sequence). V dropped 0 bases and J dropped 10; count of bases not matched to a gene: 2. This CDR3 has 13 residues. Sample: memory CD4+ T cells from blood. This TCR derives from an adult in good health and CMV-seronegative. Some clones in this sample may be carry-over from other donors' samples. V gene TRBV13 combines with J gene TRBJ1-4; 7 nucleotides match TRBD1. The CDR3 reads CASSLGRGGKLFF. CDR3 DNA: TGTGCCAGCAGCTTAGGCAGGGGGGGAAAACTGTTTTTT.